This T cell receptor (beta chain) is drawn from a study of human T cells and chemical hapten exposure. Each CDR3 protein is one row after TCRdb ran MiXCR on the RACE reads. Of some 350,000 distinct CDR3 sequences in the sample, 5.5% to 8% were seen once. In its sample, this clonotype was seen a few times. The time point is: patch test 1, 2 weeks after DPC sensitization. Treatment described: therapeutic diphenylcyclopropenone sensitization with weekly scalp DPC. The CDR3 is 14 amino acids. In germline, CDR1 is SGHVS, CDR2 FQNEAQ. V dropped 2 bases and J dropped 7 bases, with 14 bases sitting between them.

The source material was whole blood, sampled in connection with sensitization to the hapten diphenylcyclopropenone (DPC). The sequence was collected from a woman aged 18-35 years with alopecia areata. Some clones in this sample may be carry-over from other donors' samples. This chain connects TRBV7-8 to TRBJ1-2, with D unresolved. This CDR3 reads CASSLLGSEGGYTF. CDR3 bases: TGTGCCAGCAGCTTACTAGGGTCGGAGGGTGGCTACACCTTC.